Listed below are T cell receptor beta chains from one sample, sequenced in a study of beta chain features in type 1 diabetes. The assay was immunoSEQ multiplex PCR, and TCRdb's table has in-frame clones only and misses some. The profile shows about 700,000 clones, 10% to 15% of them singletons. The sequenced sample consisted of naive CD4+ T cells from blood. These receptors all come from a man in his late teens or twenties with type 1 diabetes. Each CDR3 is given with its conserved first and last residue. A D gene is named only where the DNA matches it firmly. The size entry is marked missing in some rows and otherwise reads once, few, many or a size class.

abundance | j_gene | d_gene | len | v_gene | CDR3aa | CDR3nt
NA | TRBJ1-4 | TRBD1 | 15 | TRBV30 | CAWSTVGTVGEKLFF | TGTGCCTGGAGTACAGTCGGGACAGTGGGTGAAAAACTGTTTTTT
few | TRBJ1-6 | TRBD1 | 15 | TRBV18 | CASSLGQGNNSPLHF | TGTGCCAGCTCACTCGGACAGGGGAATAATTCACCCCTCCACTTT
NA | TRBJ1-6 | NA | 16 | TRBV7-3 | CASSPQSGSNNSPLHF | TGTGCCAGCAGCCCTCAATCAGGATCTAATAATTCACCCCTCCACTTT
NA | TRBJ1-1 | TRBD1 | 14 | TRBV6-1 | CASSEPGQGWAAFF | TGTGCCAGCAGTGAACCGGGACAGGGCTGGGCAGCTTTCTTT
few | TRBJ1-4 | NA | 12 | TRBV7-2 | CASSHATEKLFF | TGTGCCAGCAGCCATGCTACCGAAAAACTGTTTTTT
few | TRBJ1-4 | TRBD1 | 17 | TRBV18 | CASSPLLSGTDNEKLFF | TGTGCCAGCTCACCTCTCCTGTCCGGGACAGATAATGAAAAACTGTTTTTT
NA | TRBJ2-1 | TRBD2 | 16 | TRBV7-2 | CASSPGGSGVVNEQFF | TGTGCCAGCAGCCCTGGGGGTAGCGGGGTAGTCAATGAGCAGTTCTTC
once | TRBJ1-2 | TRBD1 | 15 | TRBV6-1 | CASSTRTGTFYGYTF | TGTGCCAGCAGTACCCGGACAGGAACATTCTATGGCTACACCTTC
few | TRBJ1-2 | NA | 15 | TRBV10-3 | CAISESEGPNYGYTF | TGTGCCATCAGTGAGTCGGAGGGACCTAACTATGGCTACACCTTC
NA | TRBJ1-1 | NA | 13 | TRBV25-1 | CASSVGVNTEAFF | TGTGCCAGCAGTGTAGGAGTTAACACTGAAGCTTTCTTT
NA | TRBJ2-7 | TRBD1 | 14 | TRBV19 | CASRPGQGTYEQYF | TGTGCCAGTAGACCCGGACAGGGGACCTACGAGCAGTACTTC
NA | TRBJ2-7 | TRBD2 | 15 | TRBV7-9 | CASSLWSSGGYEQYF | TGTGCCAGCAGCTTATGGTCTAGCGGGGGATACGAGCAGTACTTC
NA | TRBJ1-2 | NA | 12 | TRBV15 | CATSRDSYGYTF | TGTGCCACCAGCAGAGACTCCTATGGCTACACCTTC
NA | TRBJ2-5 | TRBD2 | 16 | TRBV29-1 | CSVHRTSGGAGETQYF | TGCAGCGTCCATCGGACTAGCGGGGGGGCCGGAGAGACCCAGTACTTC
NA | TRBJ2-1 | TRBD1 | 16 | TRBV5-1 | CASSLVGTGLTNEQFF | TGCGCCAGCAGCTTGGTAGGGACAGGGCTTACCAATGAGCAGTTCTTC
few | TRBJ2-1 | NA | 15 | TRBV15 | CATSRDLGGRNEQFF | TGTGCCACCAGCAGAGATCTCGGGGGCCGAAATGAGCAGTTCTTC
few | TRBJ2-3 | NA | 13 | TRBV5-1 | CASTRAGTDTQYF | TGCGCCAGCACCCGGGCAGGCACAGATACGCAGTATTTT
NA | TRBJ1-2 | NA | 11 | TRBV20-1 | CSARGGGGYTF | TGCAGTGCTAGAGGGGGAGGTGGCTACACCTTC
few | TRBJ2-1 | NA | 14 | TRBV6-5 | CASSYDGSYNEQFF | TGTGCCAGCAGTTACGATGGCTCCTACAATGAGCAGTTCTTC
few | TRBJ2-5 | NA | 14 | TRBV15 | CATSRDRGEETQYF | TGTGCCACCAGCAGAGATCGGGGAGAAGAGACCCAGTACTTC
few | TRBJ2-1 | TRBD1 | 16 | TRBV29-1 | CSVLGRTGDSYNEQFF | TGCAGCGTTTTGGGACGAACAGGGGACTCCTACAATGAGCAGTTCTTC
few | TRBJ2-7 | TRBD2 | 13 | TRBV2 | CASKWGLAVEQYF | TGTGCCAGCAAGTGGGGACTAGCGGTCGAGCAGTACTTC
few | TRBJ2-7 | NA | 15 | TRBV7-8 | CASKTIGTSNYEQYF | TGTGCCAGCAAGACAATCGGGACTTCGAACTACGAGCAGTACTTC
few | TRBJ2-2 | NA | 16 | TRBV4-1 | CASSQDMMTTTGELFF | TGCGCCAGCAGCCAAGATATGATGACTACCACCGGGGAGCTGTTTTTT
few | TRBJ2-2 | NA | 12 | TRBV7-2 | CASRQITGELFF | TGTGCCAGCAGACAGATTACCGGGGAGCTGTTTTTT
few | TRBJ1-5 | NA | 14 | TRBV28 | CASTLGGRDQPQHF | TGTGCCAGCACCCTAGGGGGGAGGGATCAGCCCCAGCATTTT
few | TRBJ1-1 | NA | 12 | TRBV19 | CASRNRSPEAFF | TGTGCCAGTAGAAACAGGAGCCCTGAAGCTTTCTTT
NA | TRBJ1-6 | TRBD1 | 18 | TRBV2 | CASSEGTVFGSYNSPLHF | TGTGCCAGCAGTGAGGGGACAGTTTTCGGCTCCTATAATTCACCCCTCCACTTT